These T cell receptor beta chains were read from a single sample in a study of shared clonotypes between healthy human individuals. The protocol was immunoSEQ multiplex PCR, while the TCRdb copy is restricted to in-frame clones and leaves out a portion. The repertoire includes nearly 1,000,000 clones, around three quarters of them detected once, and around 1.4% sits in the top ten. Specimen: memory CD4+ T cells sorted from blood. The source of these receptors is a man between 18 and 29 years old in good health. Each CDR3 is given with its conserved first and last residue. Each record gives: CDR3 protein, CDR3 DNA, clone size, V gene, J gene, D gene. A D gene is named only where the DNA matches it firmly. Clone size is shown for a subset of rows, as once, few, many or a class of expanded clone.

CDR3aa: CAWDRATDTQYF
CDR3nt: TGTGCCTGGGACAGGGCGACAGATACGCAGTATTTT
abundance: .
v_gene: TRBV30
j_gene: TRBJ2-3
d_gene: TRBD1

CDR3aa: CASSLGVNNEQFF
CDR3nt: TGTGCTAGCAGCTTAGGGGTCAACAATGAGCAGTTCTTC
abundance: .
v_gene: TRBV7-7
j_gene: TRBJ2-1
d_gene: .

CDR3aa: CASTSLQGGYGYTF
CDR3nt: TGTGCCAGTACCTCGCTCCAGGGTGGCTATGGCTACACCTTC
abundance: .
v_gene: TRBV19
j_gene: TRBJ1-2
d_gene: .

CDR3aa: CASSRSGLEKETQYF
CDR3nt: TGTGCCAGCAGCCGCTCGGGTCTAGAAAAAGAGACCCAGTACTTC
abundance: .
v_gene: TRBV7-2
j_gene: TRBJ2-5
d_gene: .

CDR3aa: CATGDRAGGEQYF
CDR3nt: TGTGCCACCGGAGACCGAGCCGGGGGCGAGCAGTACTTC
abundance: .
v_gene: TRBV2
j_gene: TRBJ2-7
d_gene: .

CDR3aa: CASSQDWQTRTTEAFF
CDR3nt: TGCGCCAGCAGCCAAGATTGGCAGACACGGACCACTGAAGCTTTCTTT
abundance: .
v_gene: TRBV4-1
j_gene: TRBJ1-1
d_gene: .

CDR3aa: CASSLRQSYYGYTF
CDR3nt: TGTGCCAGCAGTTTACGACAGTCTTACTATGGCTACACCTTC
abundance: .
v_gene: TRBV28
j_gene: TRBJ1-2
d_gene: .

CDR3aa: CASSDSSLNKGQGSYEQYF
CDR3nt: TGTGCCAGCAGTGACTCGAGTTTGAATAAAGGACAGGGGTCCTACGAGCAGTACTTC
abundance: .
v_gene: TRBV6-4
j_gene: TRBJ2-7
d_gene: TRBD1

CDR3aa: CASSEAWENEQFF
CDR3nt: TGTGCCAGCAGTGAAGCATGGGAGAATGAGCAGTTCTTC
abundance: .
v_gene: TRBV2
j_gene: TRBJ2-1
d_gene: .

CDR3aa: CASSVGQNTIYF
CDR3nt: TGTGCCAGTAGCGTGGGGCAGAACACCATATATTTT
abundance: .
v_gene: TRBV19
j_gene: TRBJ1-3
d_gene: .

CDR3aa: CASTRQGEGYGYTF
CDR3nt: TGTGCCAGCACCCGACAGGGGGAGGGATATGGCTACACCTTC
abundance: .
v_gene: TRBV27
j_gene: TRBJ1-2
d_gene: TRBD1

CDR3aa: CASSIRRSPISIYGTDTQYF
CDR3nt: TGTGCCAGTAGTATAAGGCGGTCTCCTATCTCAATTTATGGCACAGATACGCAGTATTTT
abundance: .
v_gene: TRBV19
j_gene: TRBJ2-3
d_gene: .

CDR3aa: CASSIPTGSEQYF
CDR3nt: TGCGCCAGCAGCATCCCCACAGGGAGCGAGCAGTACTTC
abundance: .
v_gene: TRBV5-1
j_gene: TRBJ2-7
d_gene: .

CDR3aa: CASQVTTGNTIYF
CDR3nt: TGCGCCAGCCAGGTAACCACAGGAAACACCATATATTTT
abundance: .
v_gene: TRBV5-1
j_gene: TRBJ1-3
d_gene: .

CDR3aa: CASSVAPSTRAAQVEQYF
CDR3nt: TGTGCCAGCAGCGTAGCCCCCTCCACCCGGGCAGCCCAAGTCGAGCAGTACTTC
abundance: .
v_gene: TRBV9
j_gene: TRBJ2-7
d_gene: .

CDR3aa: CASSEQVAGGLGETQYF
CDR3nt: TGTGCCAGCAGTGAACAGGTAGCGGGGGGGCTCGGAGAGACCCAGTACTTC
abundance: .
v_gene: TRBV6-1
j_gene: TRBJ2-5
d_gene: TRBD2

CDR3aa: CSAPGTSGSDTGELFF
CDR3nt: TGCAGCGCCCCCGGGACTAGCGGGAGCGACACCGGGGAGCTGTTTTTT
abundance: few
v_gene: TRBV29-1
j_gene: TRBJ2-2
d_gene: TRBD2

CDR3aa: CASSSDPLGTEAFF
CDR3nt: TGTGCCAGCAGCTCCGACCCCCTGGGGACTGAAGCTTTCTTT
abundance: .
v_gene: TRBV7-2
j_gene: TRBJ1-1
d_gene: .

CDR3aa: CASSPAGQGANGYTF
CDR3nt: TGCGCCAGCAGCCCTGCGGGACAGGGGGCGAATGGCTACACCTTC
abundance: .
v_gene: TRBV5-1
j_gene: TRBJ1-2
d_gene: TRBD1

CDR3aa: CASSLRGSAPYGYTF
CDR3nt: TGTGCCAGCAGCCTCAGGGGGTCCGCCCCCTATGGCTACACCTTC
abundance: .
v_gene: TRBV28
j_gene: TRBJ1-2
d_gene: TRBD1

CDR3aa: CASSRTGQGGGELFF
CDR3nt: TGCGCCAGCAGCCGGACGGGACAGGGAGGCGGGGAGCTGTTTTTT
abundance: .
v_gene: TRBV5-1
j_gene: TRBJ2-2
d_gene: TRBD1

CDR3aa: CASSDGQALNQPQHF
CDR3nt: TGTGCCAGCAGTGACGGACAGGCTCTCAATCAGCCCCAGCATTTT
abundance: .
v_gene: TRBV6-1
j_gene: TRBJ1-5
d_gene: TRBD1

CDR3aa: CASSFASKETQYF
CDR3nt: TGTGCCAGCAGCTTCGCTAGCAAGGAGACCCAGTACTTC
abundance: once
v_gene: TRBV7-6
j_gene: TRBJ2-5
d_gene: .

CDR3aa: CASSPRGGLAGAYNEQFF
CDR3nt: TGCGCCAGCAGTCCCAGGGGGGGACTAGCGGGAGCCTACAATGAGCAGTTCTTC
abundance: .
v_gene: TRBV4-1
j_gene: TRBJ2-1
d_gene: TRBD2

CDR3aa: CASSLKGDTQYF
CDR3nt: TGTGCCAGCAGCTTAAAGGGCGATACGCAGTATTTT
abundance: .
v_gene: TRBV11-2
j_gene: TRBJ2-3
d_gene: .

CDR3aa: CATSRDTSLQGGYTF
CDR3nt: TGTGCCACCAGCAGAGATACGTCCCTCCAGGGAGGCTACACCTTC
abundance: .
v_gene: TRBV15
j_gene: TRBJ1-2
d_gene: .

CDR3aa: CASSFDRGGEAFF
CDR3nt: TGTGCCAGCAGCTTCGACAGGGGTGGGGAAGCTTTCTTT
abundance: .
v_gene: TRBV6-6
j_gene: TRBJ1-1
d_gene: TRBD1

CDR3aa: CASSPTLNYGYTF
CDR3nt: TGTGCCAGCAGCCCTACCTTAAACTATGGCTACACCTTC
abundance: .
v_gene: TRBV6-6
j_gene: TRBJ1-2
d_gene: .

CDR3aa: CATFFQGPGELFF
CDR3nt: TGTGCCACCTTCTTCCAGGGGCCCGGGGAGCTGTTTTTT
abundance: .
v_gene: TRBV6-1
j_gene: TRBJ2-2
d_gene: .

CDR3aa: CASSTRDRYYEQYF
CDR3nt: TGTGCCAGTAGTACACGGGACAGATACTACGAGCAGTACTTC
abundance: .
v_gene: TRBV19
j_gene: TRBJ2-7
d_gene: TRBD1

CDR3aa: CASSAGTDYGYTF
CDR3nt: TGTGCCAGCTCTGCCGGGACGGACTATGGCTACACCTTC
abundance: once
v_gene: TRBV18
j_gene: TRBJ1-2
d_gene: .

CDR3aa: CASSKGDRGPKTTSYEQYF
CDR3nt: TGTGCCAGCAGCAAAGGGGACAGGGGGCCCAAGACTACCTCCTACGAGCAGTACTTC
abundance: few
v_gene: TRBV21-1
j_gene: TRBJ2-7
d_gene: .

CDR3aa: CASTLTSGSNNEQFF
CDR3nt: TGCGCCAGCACCCTAACTAGCGGGAGTAACAATGAGCAGTTCTTC
abundance: .
v_gene: TRBV5-1
j_gene: TRBJ2-1
d_gene: TRBD2

CDR3aa: CASSQDEGDNEQFF
CDR3nt: TGCGCCAGCAGCCAAGATGAAGGAGACAATGAGCAGTTCTTC
abundance: .
v_gene: TRBV4-3
j_gene: TRBJ2-1
d_gene: .

CDR3aa: CASSPNTYGYTF
CDR3nt: TGCGCCAGCAGCCCCAACACCTATGGCTACACCTTC
abundance: .
v_gene: TRBV5-1
j_gene: TRBJ1-2
d_gene: .

CDR3aa: CASSFRERRATEAFF
CDR3nt: TGTGCCAGCAGCTTTAGGGAGAGGCGTGCCACTGAAGCTTTCTTT
abundance: .
v_gene: TRBV5-6
j_gene: TRBJ1-1
d_gene: .

CDR3aa: CASIPGWGLGGGANVLTF
CDR3nt: TGTGCCAGCATCCCAGGTTGGGGCTTGGGTGGTGGGGCCAACGTCCTGACTTTC
abundance: many
v_gene: TRBV7-9
j_gene: TRBJ2-6
d_gene: .

CDR3aa: CASSVDPGLSSPLHF
CDR3nt: TGTGCCAGCAGCGTAGACCCAGGGTTGAGTTCACCCCTCCACTTT
abundance: once
v_gene: TRBV9
j_gene: TRBJ1-6
d_gene: .

CDR3aa: CASSTRPRGKTDTQYF
CDR3nt: TGTGCCAGCAGCACCCGCCCCAGGGGGAAAACAGATACGCAGTATTTT
abundance: few
v_gene: TRBV7-2
j_gene: TRBJ2-3
d_gene: TRBD1

CDR3aa: CAWRWAGVETQYF
CDR3nt: TGTGCCTGGAGGTGGGCGGGGGTGGAGACCCAGTACTTC
abundance: .
v_gene: TRBV30
j_gene: TRBJ2-5
d_gene: TRBD2

CDR3aa: CASRNVRAGNTIYF
CDR3nt: TGTGCCAGCAGGAACGTCAGGGCTGGAAACACCATATATTTT
abundance: .
v_gene: TRBV2
j_gene: TRBJ1-3
d_gene: .

CDR3aa: CASSPGETGGYEQYF
CDR3nt: TGTGCCAGCTCACCGGGGGAGACAGGGGGCTACGAGCAGTACTTC
abundance: .
v_gene: TRBV18
j_gene: TRBJ2-7
d_gene: TRBD1